This is a list of T cell receptor gamma chains from one sample in a study of intestinal T cells in coeliac disease. TCRdb reanalysed the multiplex PCR reads via CATT. The sample includes just over 800 gamma-chain clones, 40% to 50% of them seen just once. Sequencing was performed on a duodenal biopsy. The source is a human donor with celiac disease. The CDR3 runs from the conserved cysteine through the conserved F or W. The order of the fields is V gene, J gene, clone size, CDR3 DNA, CDR3 protein. Some rows mark clone size as missing; the rest say once, few, many or name a class of expanded clone.

TRGV4	TRGJ1/TRGJ2	.	TGTGCACCTGAGATGGAACAAAACTATTATTATAAGAAACTCTTT	CAPEMEQNYYYKKLF
TRGV3	TRGJ1/TRGJ2	.	TGTGCCACCTGGGAATCGTCTTATTATAAGAAACTCTTT	CATWESSYYKKLF
TRGV10	TRGJ1/TRGJ2	.	TGTGCTGCGTGGGATTATTGGTTTCGGGGGAAACTCTTT	CAAWDYWFRGKLF
TRGV10	TRGJ1/TRGJ2	.	TGTGCTGCGTGGGATCTGGAGGGTTATTATAAGAAACTCTTT	CAAWDLEGYYKKLF
TRGV2	TRGJ1/TRGJ2	.	TGTGCCACCTGGGACGGGCCGCTACCTTATAAGAAACTCTTT	CATWDGPLPYKKLF
TRGV8	TRGJP2	.	TGTGCCACCTGGGATACCCCCCATTGGATCAAGACGTTT	CATWDTPHWIKTF
TRGV3	TRGJ1/TRGJ2	.	TGTGCCACCTGGGACAGGCCAGGGTTTATTAGTAAGAAACTCTTT	CATWDRPGFISKKLF
TRGV11	TRGJP2	.	TGTGCCTGCTGGATTAACCCCCCCGGTAGTGATTGGATCAAGACGTTT	CACWINPPGSDWIKTF
TRGV3	TRGJ1/TRGJ2	large	TGTGCCACCCCCTGCGACCGGAATTATTATAAGAAACTCTTT	CATPCDRNYYKKLF
TRGV2	TRGJ1/TRGJ2	large	TGTGCCACCTGGGACGGCCCGTATAAGAAACTCTTT	CATWDGPYKKLF
TRGV2	TRGJ1/TRGJ2	.	TGTGCCACCTGGGAGTGGGGTTATAAGAAACTCTTT	CATWEWGYKKLF
TRGV8	TRGJ1/TRGJ2	.	TGTGCCACCTTCCCAACGGATCACAATTATAAGAAACTCTTT	CATFPTDHNYKKLF
TRGV3	TRGJ1/TRGJ2	few	TGTGCCACCTGGCTTAAGAAACTCTTT	CATWLKKLF
TRGV2	TRGJ1/TRGJ2	.	TGTGCCATTGTCTTCGCGAAGAAACTCTTT	CAIVFAKKLF
TRGV3	TRGJ1/TRGJ2	.	TGTGCCACCTGGGACAGGGGATATTATAAGAAACTCTTT	CATWDRGYYKKLF
TRGV2	TRGJ1/TRGJ2	large	TGTGCCACCTGGGACGGGTATTATTATAAGAAACTCTTT	CATWDGYYYKKLF
TRGV11	TRGJ1/TRGJ2	few	TGTGCCTGCTTTAAAGCTAACCGAAAGAAACTCTTT	CACFKANRKKLF
TRGV2	TRGJ1/TRGJ2	.	TGTGCACCTGGGACGGGCGGTTATTATAAGAAACTCTTT	CAPGTGGYYKKLF
TRGV8	TRGJ1/TRGJ2	.	TGTGCCACCTGGGGCCCCTTCGGGAAACTCTTT	CATWGPFGKLF
TRGV5	TRGJ1/TRGJ2	.	TGTGCCACCTGGGACAGGCGGCCCAGAAAGAAACTCTTT	CATWDRRPRKKLF
TRGV5	TRGJ1/TRGJ2	few	TGTGCCACCTGGGACTTGGAGTCGTATTATAAGAAACTCTTT	CATWDLESYYKKLF
TRGV8	TRGJ1/TRGJ2	once	TGTGCCACCTGGGACACCAAGAAACTCTTT	CATWDTKKLF
TRGV10	TRGJ1/TRGJ2	.	TGTGCTGCGTGGGATCTAGGTATAGAAAGACTCTTT	CAAWDLGIERLF
TRGV2	TRGJ1/TRGJ2	.	TGTGCCACCTGGGCGGGCGGTTATTATAAGAAACTCTTT	CATWAGGYYKKLF
TRGV8	TRGJ1/TRGJ2	.	TGTGCACCTGGGATAGAGAGGATTTATTATAAGAAACTCTTT	CAPGIERIYYKKLF
TRGV9	TRGJ1/TRGJ2	.	TGTGCCTTGTGGGATGTGCGGCCAAAGAAACTCTTT	CALWDVRPKKLF
TRGV4	TRGJ1/TRGJ2	.	TGTGCACCTGGGATCGTAAGGCTCTTT	CAPGIVRLF
TRGV5	TRGJ1/TRGJ2	large	TGTGCCACCTGGGACGGACCGAATTATTATAAGAAACTCTTT	CATWDGPNYYKKLF
TRGV11	TRGJ1/TRGJ2	large	TGTGCCTGCTGGATTAGGCGACTGAATTATTATAAGAAACTCTTT	CACWIRRLNYYKKLF
TRGV2	TRGJ1/TRGJ2	.	TGTGCCACCTGGGAGAAAGGTTTTTCTGGGAAACTCTTT	CATWEKGFSGKLF
TRGV2	TRGJ1/TRGJ2	.	TGTGCCACCTGGGACGGGCGTTTAAAGAAACTCTTT	CATWDGRLKKLF
TRGV2	TRGJ1/TRGJ2	few	TGTGCCACCTGGGACGGGCGATGGTATAAGAAACTCTTT	CATWDGRWYKKLF
TRGV8	TRGJ1/TRGJ2	.	TGTGCCACTGGGATCCCGAATTATTATAAGAAACTCTTT	CATGIPNYYKKLF
TRGV2	TRGJP2	.	TGTGCCACCTGGGACGGTTTCTTTTTGGGTGGTGATTGGATCAAGACGTTT	CATWDGFFLGGDWIKTF
TRGV3	TRGJ1/TRGJ2	few	TGTGCCACCTGGGACAGCTTTAAAGCCTTTTTT	CATWDSFKAFF
TRGV3	TRGJ1/TRGJ2	.	TGTGCCACCTGGGACAGGCGGGGGGGGAAACTCTTT	CATWDRRGGKLF
TRGV2	TRGJP2	.	TGTGCACCTGGGACGGTGGGGGTAGTAGGTGATTGGATCAAGACGTTT	CAPGTVGVVGDWIKTF
TRGV3	TRGJ1/TRGJ2	.	TGTGCCACCTGGACAGGCAACCATTATTATAAGAAACTCTTT	CATWTGNHYYKKLF
TRGV11	TRGJ1/TRGJ2	.	TGTGCCTGCTGGATTAGGCTCTGCGCCTTGGATTTTTATTATTATAAGAAACTCTTT	CACWIRLCALDFYYYKKLF
TRGV8	TRGJ1/TRGJ2	.	TGTGCCACCTGGGCAAGAGGAAAACTCTTT	CATWARGKLF
TRGV9	TRGJ1/TRGJ2	few	TGTGCCTTGTGGGAGGTGCGGAGGGTAAGGTATAAGAAACTCTTT	CALWEVRRVRYKKLF
TRGV9	TRGJ1/TRGJ2	large	TGTGCCTTGTGGGAGGTTAGTTATTATAAGAAACTCTTT	CALWEVSYYKKLF
TRGV9	TRGJ1/TRGJ2	large	TGTGCCTTGTGGGATTATAAGAAACTCTTT	CALWDYKKLF
TRGV10	TRGJ1/TRGJ2	large	TGTGCTGCGTGGGATAAGTGCTATTATAAGAAACTCTTT	CAAWDKCYYKKLF
TRGV4	TRGJ1/TRGJ2	few	TGTGCCACCTGGGATGGGCGCCCTCCCTCGAAGAAACTCTTT	CATWDGRPPSKKLF
TRGV8	TRGJP2	.	TGTGCCACCTGCCCTAAGGGTGATTGGATCAAGACGTTT	CATCPKGDWIKTF
TRGV3	TRGJ1/TRGJ2	.	TGTGCCACCTGGGACAGGCGGTATTATAAGAAACTCTTT	CATWDRRYYKKLF
TRGV5	TRGJ1/TRGJ2	.	TGTGCACCTGGGACGGTCGCGCCGTATTATAAGAAACTCTTT	CAPGTVAPYYKKLF
TRGV10	TRGJP2	once	TGTGCTGCGTGGGAGCTTTATAGTAGTGATTGGATCAAGACGTTT	CAAWELYSSDWIKTF
TRGV3	TRGJP2	large	TGTGCCACCTGGGACAGGCCCCCTAGTAGTGATTGGATCAAGACGTTT	CATWDRPPSSDWIKTF
TRGV10	TRGJ1/TRGJ2	few	TGTGCTGCGTGGGATCGACGGTATAAGAAACTCTTT	CAAWDRRYKKLF
TRGV2	TRGJ1/TRGJ2	.	TGTGCCACCTGGGACTTTTCGGGTTATTATAAGAAACTCTTT	CATWDFSGYYKKLF
TRGV10	TRGJ1/TRGJ2	large	TGTGCTGCGTGGGATCCGGAACAGTATTATAAGAAACTCTTT	CAAWDPEQYYKKLF
TRGV8	TRGJ1/TRGJ2	.	TGTGCCACCTGGGACCCGGCAGGGATAAGGAAACTCTTT	CATWDPAGIRKLF
TRGV11	TRGJ1/TRGJ2	few	TGTGCCTGCTGGATTAGGCCGGGGAAACTCTTT	CACWIRPGKLF
TRGV8	TRGJP2	.	TGTGCCACCTGGGATAGGAGGATGAAGTGTTGGATCAAGACGTTT	CATWDRRMKCWIKTF
TRGV2	TRGJ1/TRGJ2	few	TGTGCCGTCCCTTATTATAAGAAACTCTTT	CAVPYYKKLF
TRGV2	TRGJP2	few	TGTGCCACCTGGGTCCTCGATTGGATCAAAACGTTT	CATWVLDWIKTF
TRGV2	TRGJ1/TRGJ2	.	TGTGCCACCTGGGACGGCCGGGGGGGGGAGAAACTCTTT	CATWDGRGGEKLF